These 11 T cell receptor beta chains were sequenced from one sample in a study of monozygotic twins with inflammatory bowel disease. TCRdb reprocessed the 5' RACE reads, with one entry per CDR3 protein and no DNA. This sample's clone table lists 300,000 to 350,000 distinct CDR3 sequences. Input material: blood. These receptors all come from a human donor with ulcerative colitis or Crohn's disease, or a healthy co-twin of an affected twin (not recorded which).

V and J are TRBV18 and TRBJ2-1; checking the TCRdb D call of TRBD1 is not possible without DNA. The CDR3 is 15 amino acids. Germline V gives CDR1 KGHSH, CDR2 LQKENI. CDR3 in amino acids: CASSWGQVGYNEQFF.

V and J are TRBV30 and TRBJ2-2; TCRdb's D call, TRBD2, is unchecked because there is no DNA. The CDR3 is made up of 14 amino acids. Germline-derived CDR1 and CDR2 are GTSNPN and SVGIG (reference sequence). CDR3 residues: CAWRPGLPTGELFF. Full variable domain (missing parts from reference TRBV30 and TRBJ2-2): SQTIHQWPATLVQPVGSPLSLECTVEGTSNPNLYWYRQAAGRGLQLLFYSVGIGQISSEVPQNLSASRPQDRQFILSSKKLLLSDSGFYLCAWRPGLPTGELFFGEGSRLTVL.

The V gene is TRBV21-1, the J gene TRBJ2-7; TCRdb returns TRBD1, unconfirmable since there is no DNA. TRBV21-1 is a documented pseudogene. This CDR3 region has 16 residues. CDR3 sequence reads: CASTNTGQAYSYEQYF.

This chain links TRBV4-3 with TRBJ2-7; TCRdb designates TRBD1, a call that cannot be tested without DNA. This CDR3 has 15 amino acids. Germline CDR1 LGHNA, CDR2 YSLEER. Here the CDR3 reads CASSQADGGAYEQYF.

The chain employs TRBV29-1 and TRBJ2-3. The CDR3 contains 12 residues. In germline, CDR1 is SQVTM, CDR2 ANQGSEA. CDR3 region: CSVEDGTDTQYF.

The chain employs TRBV28 and TRBJ2-4; lacking DNA, the TRBD1 call made by TCRdb goes unchecked. This CDR3 comprises 15 residues. Per the germline V gene, CDR1 is MDHEN and CDR2 is SYDVKM. CDR3 in amino acids: CASRFARGAKNMQYF. Using reference TRBV28 and TRBJ2-4 for the parts outside the CDR3, the full variable domain is DVKVTQSSRYLVKRTGEKVFLECVQDMDHENMFWYRQDPGLGLRLIYFSYDVKMKEKGDIPEGYSVSREKKERFSLILESASTNQTSMYLCASRFARGAKNMQYFGAGTRLSVL.

V usage is TRBV3-1 and J usage is TRBJ1-1. This CDR3 has 14 amino acids. From germline, CDR1 is LGHDT and CDR2 YNNKEL (reference sequence). The CDR3 protein is CASSQDVMNTKAFF.

V gene TRBV7-9 combines with J gene TRBJ2-3; the D call of TRBD2 rests on TCRdb alone, since no DNA is present to check it. The CDR3 covers 17 residues. Germline CDR1 is SEHNR and CDR2 is FQNEAQ (reference sequence). The CDR3 spells CASQRLAVSGSTDTQYF. Filled out from reference TRBV7-9 and TRBJ2-3, the complete variable domain reads DTGVSQNPRHKITKRGQNVTFRCDPISEHNRLYWYRQTLGQGPEFLTYFQNEAQLEKSRLLSDRFSAERPKGSFSTLEIQRTEQGDSAMYLCASQRLAVSGSTDTQYFGPGTRLTVL.

The rearrangement joins TRBV20-1 to TRBJ2-3; TCRdb selects TRBD1, and the lack of DNA leaves this call unchecked. Germline V lookup: CDR1 DFQATT, CDR2 SNEGSKA (reference sequence). There are 15 residues in the CDR3. Here the CDR3 reads CSARDWDSSTDTQYF.

The gene calls are TRBV12-3 or TRBV12-4 and TRBJ2-3. This CDR3 region has 13 residues. CDR3 residues: CASSLSFADTQYF.

This chain joins TRBV5-5 and TRBJ2-5. This CDR3 spans 15 amino acids. Per germline, CDR1 SGHKS and CDR2 YYEKEE (reference sequence). The CDR3 here is CASSLSQYYQETQYF.